A single sample gave rise to the 10 T cell receptor beta chains below, sequenced in a study of vaccination effects on CD4 cells after COVID-19. Antigen-specific CD4+ T cells expanded by the ViraFEST assay with viral peptide pools were then sequenced. It was after nine to eleven days of culture that CD4+ T cells were isolated. Vaccination of participants consisted of two doses of either the BNT162b2 or mRNA-1273 vaccine. The table came from immunoSEQ multiplex PCR; TCRdb's copy has only in-frame clones and leaves some out. The sample shows about 31,000 clones, around three fifths of them seen only once. These receptors' targets are unknown. Sequencing was performed on CD4+ T cells from PBMCs cultured with SARS-CoV-2 spike peptides, taken after COVID-19 vaccination. These receptors all come from a human donor who received a COVID-19 vaccine.

The chain couples TRBV5-1 to TRBJ1-1; 12 bases map to TRBD1. V trimming: 4 bases; J trimming: 4 bases; junction bases outside the gene matches: 8. CDR3 length: 16 amino acids. The germline V gene encodes CDR1 SGHRS and CDR2 YFSETQ. The CDR3 DNA reads as TGCGCCAGCAGCCCAGGGGACAGGGGGCGCGGCACTGAAGCTTTCTTT. This encodes CASSPGDRGRGTEAFF.

The chain carries TRBV7-6 and TRBJ2-5, with 7 bases fitting TRBD1. This CDR3 has 13 amino acids. The germline V gene encodes CDR1 SGHVS and CDR2 FNYEAQ. With V trimmed by 5 bases and J by 7 bases, 7 bases remained unmatched. The CDR3 DNA reads as TGTGCCAGCAGCAGAGGGGACAGTCGGACCCAGTACTTC. Translating it yields CASSRGDSRTQYF. Based on the CDR3 plus reference TRBV7-6 and TRBJ2-5, the full variable domain is GAGVSQSPRYKVTKRGQDVALRCDPISGHVSLYWYRQALGQGPEFLTYFNYEAQQDKSGLPNDRFSAERPEGSISTLTIQRTEQRDSAMYRCASSRGDSRTQYFGPGTRLLVL.

This clone was observed once. The gene calls are TRBV15 and TRBJ1-5; 9 bases map to TRBD1. In germline, CDR1 is LNHNV, CDR2 YYDKDF (reference sequence). The CDR3 has 18 residues. V lost 0 bases and J lost 2; bases outside the gene matches: 8. The CDR3: CATSRDSPGQGRNQPQHF. CDR3 nucleotide sequence: TGTGCCACCAGCAGAGATTCTCCGGGACAGGGCCGCAATCAGCCCCAGCATTTT.

The chain combines TRBV3-1 (or the pseudogene TRBV3-2) with TRBJ2-5; possibly TRBD1 for D (7 bases). Germline CDR1 and CDR2: LGHDT and YNNKEL (reference sequence). V lost 2 bases, J lost 5 bases, and 15 bases lay in between. CDR3 length equals 15 residues. The CDR3 spells CASSQRGTVGETQYF. The CDR3 bases are TGTGCCAGCAGCCAACGGGGGACAGTCGGGGAGACCCAGTACTTC.

The chain links TRBV27 to TRBJ2-7, with TRBD2 as a possible D gene (6 bases). Germline V gene data show CDR1 as MNHEY and CDR2 as SMNVEV (reference sequence). The CDR3 spans 18 residues. The V end lost 3 bases, the J end lost 0 bases, and 21 bases lay between the germline ends. CDR3: CASSFPASSEHSSYEQYF. CDR3 sequence (DNA): TGTGCCAGCAGTTTCCCAGCCTCTAGCGAACATAGCTCCTACGAGCAGTACTTC.

This clone was detected a few times. The chain has TRBV7-8 and TRBJ1-4; tentatively, D is TRBD1 (6 bases). The CDR3 totals 14 residues. V lost 1 base and J 8 bases, leaving 11 bases between the germline ends. From germline, CDR1 is SGHVS and CDR2 FQNEAQ. The CDR3 here is CASSLGGGREKLFF. CDR3 bases: TGTGCCAGCAGCTTAGGAGGGGGTCGGGAAAAACTGTTTTTT.

This clone showed up just once. The chain recombines TRBV6-5 with TRBJ1-4; D is ambiguous. Trimming removed 5 bases at V and 8 bases at J, with 15 bases between. From germline, CDR1 is MNHEY and CDR2 SVGAGI. This CDR3 region has 14 residues. The CDR3 DNA reads as TGTGCCAGCAGTAGAGGTCAAACACCAGAAAAACTGTTTTTT. This sequence encodes CASSRGQTPEKLFF.

This clone turned up a few times. V is TRBV25-1 and J is TRBJ1-5, with 11 bases identical to TRBD1. The CDR3 consists of 16 residues. Germline trimming cut 3 bases from V and 1 base from J; bases unmatched to any gene: 2. The germline CDR1 and CDR2 sequences are MGHDK and SYGVNS. CDR3 sequence: CASSDGDRGSNQPQHF. CDR3 coding DNA: TGTGCCAGCAGTGATGGGGACAGGGGGAGCAATCAGCCCCAGCATTTT.

J is TRBJ1-2 and V is TRBV7-9; 7 bases match TRBD1. The CDR3 is 15 amino acids. Germline CDR1 and CDR2: SEHNR and FQNEAQ (reference sequence). Germline trimming cut 1 base from V and 4 bases from J; bases unmatched to any gene: 6. The CDR3 coding sequence is TGTGCCAGCAGCTTAGATGAGGGGGCGGGCTATGGCTACACCTTC. Protein product: CASSLDEGAGYGYTF.

V is TRBV19 and J is TRBJ2-3; D may be TRBD2 (6 bases). The CDR3 is made up of 13 amino acids. The V gene lost 10 bases and the J gene lost 0 bases, with 11 bases spanning the gap. Germline V gene sequence: CDR1 LNHDA, CDR2 SQIVND (reference sequence). The CDR3 spells CATRGLSTDTQYF. The DNA of the CDR3 is TGTGCCACCCGAGGACTAAGCACAGATACGCAGTATTTT.